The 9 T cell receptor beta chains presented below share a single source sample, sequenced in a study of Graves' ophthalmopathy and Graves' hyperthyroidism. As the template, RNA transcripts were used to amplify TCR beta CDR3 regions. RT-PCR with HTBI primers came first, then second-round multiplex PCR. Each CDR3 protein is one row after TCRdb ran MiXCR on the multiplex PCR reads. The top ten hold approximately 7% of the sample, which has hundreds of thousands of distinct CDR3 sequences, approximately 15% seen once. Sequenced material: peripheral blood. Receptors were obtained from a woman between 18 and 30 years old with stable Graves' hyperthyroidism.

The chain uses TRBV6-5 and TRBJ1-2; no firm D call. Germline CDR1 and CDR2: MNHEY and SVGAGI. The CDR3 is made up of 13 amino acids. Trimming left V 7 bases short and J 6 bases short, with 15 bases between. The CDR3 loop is CASNFLRENGYTF. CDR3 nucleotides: TGTGCCAGCAATTTCCTGCGGGAAAATGGCTACACCTTC.

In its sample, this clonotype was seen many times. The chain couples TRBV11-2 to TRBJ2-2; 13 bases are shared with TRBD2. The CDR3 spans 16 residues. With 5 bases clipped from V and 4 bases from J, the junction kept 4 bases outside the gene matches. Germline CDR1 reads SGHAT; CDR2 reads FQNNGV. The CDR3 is CASSKRTSGGTGELFF. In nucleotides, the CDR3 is TGTGCCAGCAGCAAACGGACTAGCGGGGGCACCGGGGAGCTGTTTTTT.

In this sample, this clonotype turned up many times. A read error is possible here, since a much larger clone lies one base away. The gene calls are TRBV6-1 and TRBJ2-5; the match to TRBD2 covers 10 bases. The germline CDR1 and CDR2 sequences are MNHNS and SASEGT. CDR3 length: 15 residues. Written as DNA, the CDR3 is TGTGCCAGCAGGGAAGCGGGGGGGATCCAAGAGACCAAGTACTTC. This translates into CASREAGGIQETKYF.

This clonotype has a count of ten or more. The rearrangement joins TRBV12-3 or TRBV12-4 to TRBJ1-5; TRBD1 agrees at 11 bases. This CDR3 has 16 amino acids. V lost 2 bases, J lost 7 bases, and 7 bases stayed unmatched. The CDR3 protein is CASSLIPGQGGQPQHF. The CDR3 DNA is TGTGCCAGCAGTTTAATCCCGGGACAGGGGGGCCAGCCCCAGCATTTT.

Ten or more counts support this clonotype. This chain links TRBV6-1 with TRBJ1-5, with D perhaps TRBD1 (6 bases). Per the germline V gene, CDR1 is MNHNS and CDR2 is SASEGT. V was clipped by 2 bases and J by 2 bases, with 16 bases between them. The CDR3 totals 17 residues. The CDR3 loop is CASSEYSLGGGNQPQHF. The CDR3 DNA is TGTGCCAGCAGTGAATATTCCCTGGGGGGCGGCAATCAGCCCCAGCATTTT.

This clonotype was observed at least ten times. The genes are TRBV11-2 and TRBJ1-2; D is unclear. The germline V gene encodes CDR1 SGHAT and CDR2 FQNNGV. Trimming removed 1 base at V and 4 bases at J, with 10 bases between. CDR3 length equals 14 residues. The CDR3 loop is CASSLARQSYGYTF. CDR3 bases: TGTGCCAGCAGCTTAGCTCGGCAGAGCTATGGCTACACCTTC.

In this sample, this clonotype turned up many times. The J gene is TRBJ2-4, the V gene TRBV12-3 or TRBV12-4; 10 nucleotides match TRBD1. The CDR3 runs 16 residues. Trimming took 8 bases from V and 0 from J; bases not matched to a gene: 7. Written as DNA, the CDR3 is TGTGCCAGCGTCGGGACAGGGGATCTAGCCAAAAACATTCAGTACTTC. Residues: CASVGTGDLAKNIQYF.

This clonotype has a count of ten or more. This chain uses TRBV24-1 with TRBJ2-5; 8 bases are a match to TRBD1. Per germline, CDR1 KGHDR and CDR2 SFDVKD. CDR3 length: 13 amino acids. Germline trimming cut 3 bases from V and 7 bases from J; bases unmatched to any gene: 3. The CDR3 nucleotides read TGTGCCACCAGTGATCAGGGGGCGCGGACCCAGTACTTC. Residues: CATSDQGARTQYF.

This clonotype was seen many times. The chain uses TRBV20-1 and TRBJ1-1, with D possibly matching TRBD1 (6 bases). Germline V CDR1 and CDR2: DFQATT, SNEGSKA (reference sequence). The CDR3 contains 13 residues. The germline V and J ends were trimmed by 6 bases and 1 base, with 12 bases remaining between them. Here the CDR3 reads CSAQGFGNTEAFF. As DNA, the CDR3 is TGCAGTGCCCAGGGGTTCGGGAACACTGAAGCTTTCTTT.